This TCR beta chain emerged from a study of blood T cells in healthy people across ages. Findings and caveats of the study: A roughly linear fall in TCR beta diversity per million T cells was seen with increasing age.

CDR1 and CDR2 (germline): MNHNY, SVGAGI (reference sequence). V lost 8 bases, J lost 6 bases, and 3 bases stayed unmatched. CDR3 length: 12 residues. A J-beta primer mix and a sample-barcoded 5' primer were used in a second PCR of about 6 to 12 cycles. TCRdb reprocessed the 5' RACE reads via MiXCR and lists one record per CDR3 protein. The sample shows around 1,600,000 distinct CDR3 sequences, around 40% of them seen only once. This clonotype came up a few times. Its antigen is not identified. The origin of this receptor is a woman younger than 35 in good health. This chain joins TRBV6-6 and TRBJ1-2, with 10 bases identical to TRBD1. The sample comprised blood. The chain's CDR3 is CASWDRGHGYTF. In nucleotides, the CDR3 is TGTGCCAGCTGGGACAGGGGTCATGGCTACACCTTC.